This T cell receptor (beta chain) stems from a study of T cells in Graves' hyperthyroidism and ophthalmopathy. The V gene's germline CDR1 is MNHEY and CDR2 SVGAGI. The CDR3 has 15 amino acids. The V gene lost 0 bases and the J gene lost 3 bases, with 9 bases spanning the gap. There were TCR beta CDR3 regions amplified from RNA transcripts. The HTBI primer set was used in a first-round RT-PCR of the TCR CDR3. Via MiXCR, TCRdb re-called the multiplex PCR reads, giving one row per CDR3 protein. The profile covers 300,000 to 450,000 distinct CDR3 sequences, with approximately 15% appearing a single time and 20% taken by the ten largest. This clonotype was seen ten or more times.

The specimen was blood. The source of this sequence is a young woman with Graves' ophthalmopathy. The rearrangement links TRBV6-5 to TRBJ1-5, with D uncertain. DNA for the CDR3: TGTGCCAGCAGTTACTCGAGGGCAGACAATCAGCCCCAGCATTTT. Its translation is CASSYSRADNQPQHF.